A selection of T cell receptor beta chains follows, all from one sample in a study of T cell changes during pregnancy in multiple sclerosis. Method: immunoSEQ multiplex PCR; TCRdb's copy keeps in-frame clones and lacks some. Found here are around 70,000 clones, roughly 89% of them singletons; the top ten hold around 0.86%. This specimen was peripheral blood, taken in the second trimester of pregnancy. The receptors were sampled from a female donor with multiple sclerosis, enrolled in a pregnancy study. Each CDR3 is given with its conserved first and last residue. D genes are given only for firm matches.

cdr3_nt	cdr3_aa	cdr3_length	v_call	j_call	d_call
TGTGCCAGCTGTCTGACAGGGACTTCTGGAAACACCATATATTTT	CASCLTGTSGNTIYF	15	TRBV6-5	TRBJ1-3	TRBD1
TGTGCCAGCAGCTTAGGGGGCGGGGGGGCGAGCTATGATTACAATGAGCAGTTCTTC	CASSLGGGGASYDYNEQFF	19	TRBV7-6	TRBJ2-1	TRBD2
TGTGCCAGCAGCGTAAAGTTAAGCGGGGACGGACTAAGAAATGAGCAGTTCTTC	CASSVKLSGDGLRNEQFF	18	TRBV9	TRBJ2-1	TRBD2
TGTGCCAGCAGTCCCTCCCAGGACACCGGGGAGCTGTTTTTT	CASSPSQDTGELFF	14	TRBV6-4	TRBJ2-2	NA
TGCGCCAGCAGTCAAAGGGGCGGGGGTGTGGATGAGCAGTTCTTC	CASSQRGGGVDEQFF	15	TRBV23-1	TRBJ2-1	TRBD2
TGTGCCAGTAGTATACAGATGCAACAGCCCCAGCATTTT	CASSIQMQQPQHF	13	TRBV19	TRBJ1-5	NA
TGTGCCAGCAGCCAACCCACTGGCGGGGGCACAGATACGCAGTATTTT	CASSQPTGGGTDTQYF	16	TRBV4-2	TRBJ2-3	NA
TGTGCCAGCACGCTAGCGGGGGTTGGGGATACGCAGTATTTT	CASTLAGVGDTQYF	14	TRBV2	TRBJ2-3	TRBD2
TGTGCCAGCAGGGACTACGGGCTAAGGGCGGGAGGCTACACCTTC	CASRDYGLRAGGYTF	15	TRBV2	TRBJ1-2	NA
TGTGCCAGCAGCTTGGGGTCCCAGGGGCGAGGGTACAATGAGCAGTTCTTC	CASSLGSQGRGYNEQFF	17	TRBV7-9	TRBJ2-1	NA
TGTGCCAGCAGTCCCGGGGGGACGAACACCGGGGAGCTGTTTTTT	CASSPGGTNTGELFF	15	TRBV6-6	TRBJ2-2	TRBD2
TGTGCCAGCAGCTTAGGCAGGGTTGGTGAGCAGTTCTTC	CASSLGRVGEQFF	13	TRBV5-6	TRBJ2-1	NA
TGTGCCAGCAGGGGACAGACCGCAACTAATGAAAAACTGTTTTTT	CASRGQTATNEKLFF	15	TRBV6-1	TRBJ1-4	TRBD1
TGTGCCACCAGCAGTCCGACAGTCGGGAGCAATCAGCCCCAGCATTTT	CATSSPTVGSNQPQHF	16	TRBV15	TRBJ1-5	NA
TGCAGTGCCGTGGTCTCCTCCGGAGCTTTCTTT	CSAVVSSGAFF	11	TRBV20-1	TRBJ1-1	NA
TGTGCCAGCAGTCAACGGGGTATGAATGAGCAGTTCTTC	CASSQRGMNEQFF	13	TRBV9	TRBJ2-1	NA
TGTGCCATCAGCGGGGGACGAGCCTCTGGAAACACCATATATTTT	CAISGGRASGNTIYF	15	TRBV10-3	TRBJ1-3	NA
TGTGCCAGCAGCTTAACAGGCCTTCGACCCTATGGCTACACCTTC	CASSLTGLRPYGYTF	15	TRBV7-8	TRBJ1-2	NA
TGTGCCAGCAGTGGGGGACAGGGCAATCAGCCCCAGCATTTT	CASSGGQGNQPQHF	14	TRBV2	TRBJ1-5	TRBD1
TGTGCCAGCAGTAGGGACAGGGGGCCCGGCGAGCAGTACTTC	CASSRDRGPGEQYF	14	TRBV2	TRBJ2-7	TRBD1
TGTGCTAGTGGTCCCCTACAGGGGAACGGCTCCTACAATGAGCAGTTCTTC	CASGPLQGNGSYNEQFF	17	TRBV12-5	TRBJ2-1	TRBD1
TGTGCCAGCAGCCCCGTGCAGGGGGCGGGGGAGCAGTACTTC	CASSPVQGAGEQYF	14	TRBV5-4	TRBJ2-7	TRBD1
TGTGCCAGCAGCCTGACCGGCGGATACGAGCAGTACTTC	CASSLTGGYEQYF	13	TRBV11-3	TRBJ2-7	NA
TGTGCCAGCTCACCCATTACAGGGAACCCCGATCAGCCCCAGCATTTT	CASSPITGNPDQPQHF	16	TRBV18	TRBJ1-5	NA
TGCGCCAGCAGCTCCGGGACTAGCGGGGGGGCGGAGACCCAGTACTTC	CASSSGTSGGAETQYF	16	TRBV5-1	TRBJ2-5	TRBD2
TGTGCCAGCAGCTTGACGCTAGCGGGGGGGCTTGAGCAGTTCTTC	CASSLTLAGGLEQFF	15	TRBV5-4	TRBJ2-1	TRBD2
TGTGCCAGCAGTGGACAGGGTAGAGGCAATCAGCCCCAGCATTTT	CASSGQGRGNQPQHF	15	TRBV2	TRBJ1-5	TRBD1
TGTGCCAGCAGTTACTCGGCAGGGCGAAAACTGTTTTTT	CASSYSAGRKLFF	13	TRBV6-5	TRBJ1-4	NA
TGTGCCAGCAGCTTAAATGTGGGACAGGTTCTAGGTAACACTGAAGCTTTCTTT	CASSLNVGQVLGNTEAFF	18	TRBV11-1	TRBJ1-1	TRBD1
TGTGCCAGCAGCTTTGGACAGGGGTCCTACGAGCAGTACTTC	CASSFGQGSYEQYF	14	TRBV7-2	TRBJ2-7	TRBD1
TGTGCCTGGAGTGTACTAGCGGGGAGCACAGATACGCAGTATTTT	CAWSVLAGSTDTQYF	15	TRBV30	TRBJ2-3	TRBD2
TGTGCCAGCAGCTTTACAGCTCCCGGGACAGGGGACTATGGCTACACCTTC	CASSFTAPGTGDYGYTF	17	TRBV7-2	TRBJ1-2	TRBD1
TGCGCCAGCAGCTTCGAGATCGGGGGGTTCACAGATACGCAGTATTTT	CASSFEIGGFTDTQYF	16	TRBV5-1	TRBJ2-3	TRBD2
TGTGCCAGCAGCTCGCGGACTAGCGGGGGGGGAGAGACCCAGTACTTC	CASSSRTSGGGETQYF	16	TRBV13	TRBJ2-5	TRBD2
TGTGCCAGCAGCTTGTACAGCGGCATGAACACTGAAGCTTTCTTT	CASSLYSGMNTEAFF	15	TRBV5-5	TRBJ1-1	NA
TGTGCCAGCAGTTACTCAGGACAGGGCTTGGGGGCCCAGTACTTC	CASSYSGQGLGAQYF	15	TRBV6-5	TRBJ2-5	TRBD1
TGTGCCAGCAGCGGTATCAGGCACAATGAGCAGTTCTTC	CASSGIRHNEQFF	13	TRBV7-3	TRBJ2-1	NA
TGTGCCAGCAGCCCGGACAGGGGGCGAGCTACTGAAGCTTTCTTT	CASSPDRGRATEAFF	15	TRBV11-3	TRBJ1-1	TRBD1
TGTGCCAGCTCACACAGCGGGTCCGGGGAGCTGTTTTTT	CASSHSGSGELFF	13	TRBV18	TRBJ2-2	NA
TGTGCCAGCAACCGCCGAGGAGGCTACACCTTC	CASNRRGGYTF	11	TRBV27	TRBJ1-2	NA